Presented here are 18 T cell receptor beta chains from one specimen sequenced in a study of T cell responses to AZD1222 COVID-19 vaccine. Sequenced by immunoSEQ multiplex PCR; TCRdb stores in-frame clones only, minus some. The sample gives around 78,000 clones, 75% to 95% of which show up once; 4.5% is in the top ten. The material was peripheral blood, obtained on day 0 of MenACWY control vaccination. Receptors originate from an adult in good health.

The chain is built from TRBV10-2 and TRBJ2-7, with TRBD1 matching 8 bases. CDR1 WSHSY and CDR2 SAAADI come from the germline V gene. The CDR3 has 15 amino acids. Trimming at V came to 7 bases and at J to 4 bases, leaving 12 bases not matched to a gene. The CDR3 loop reads CASMPPRTGFYEQYF. In DNA form, the CDR3 reads TGCGCCAGCATGCCCCCCCGGACAGGGTTTTACGAGCAGTACTTC.

J is TRBJ2-7 and V is TRBV27; 12 nucleotides match TRBD2. The junction had 9 bases not matched to a gene; V was cut back by 4 bases and J by 5 bases. This CDR3 is built from 16 residues. Germline CDR1 and CDR2: MNHEY and SMNVEV (reference sequence). The CDR3 sequence: CASSSPLLAGGDEQYF. The CDR3 nucleotides read TGTGCCAGCAGTTCTCCCCTGCTAGCGGGAGGGGACGAGCAGTACTTC.

The rearrangement links TRBV2 to TRBJ1-2; D uncertain. Germline assignment: CDR1 SNHLY and CDR2 FYNNEI. The CDR3 totals 14 residues. Trimming stripped 2 bases from V and 6 bases from J, with 13 bases between. CDR3 amino acids: CASSEQAGVDGYTF. The CDR3 bases are TGTGCCAGCAGTGAACAGGCGGGCGTGGATGGCTACACCTTC.

This chain connects TRBV7-2 to TRBJ1-1; D is uncertain. Germline V lookup: CDR1 SGHTA, CDR2 FQGNSA. V was cut by 8 bases and J by 0 bases, with 10 bases left in between. The CDR3 spans 13 residues. The CDR3 loop is CASGYWLNTEAFF. The DNA of the CDR3 is TGTGCCAGCGGATATTGGCTGAACACTGAAGCTTTCTTT.

The chain carries TRBV28 and TRBJ1-1; no definite D call. CDR3 length equals 15 residues. V gave up 6 bases and J gave up 0 bases, with 14 bases separating them. The germline gives CDR1 MDHEN, CDR2 SYDVKM. CDR3 protein: CASSLRRVVNTEAFF. DNA of the CDR3: TGTGCCAGCAGCCTAAGGAGGGTAGTGAACACTGAAGCTTTCTTT.

CDR3 in DNA: TGTGCCAGCAGCGACCGGGACAGGGCCGGCAAAAACATTCAGTACTTC. It encodes CASSDRDRAGKNIQYF. V and J are TRBV28 and TRBJ2-4; 9 nucleotides align to TRBD1. The CDR3 extends over 16 amino acids. Losses at the gene ends were 6 bases for V and 3 bases for J; bases not matched to a gene: 9. The germline V gene has CDR1 MDHEN and CDR2 SYDVKM.

The gene calls are TRBV4-1 and TRBJ1-6; D not certain. The germline CDR1 and CDR2 sequences are MGHRA and YSYEKL. This CDR3 region has 14 residues. Trimming removed 0 bases from V and 11 bases from J, with 11 bases in between. The CDR3 DNA follows: TGCGCCAGCAGCCAAGATGAGGTTCGGACACCCCTCCACTTT. It is translated as CASSQDEVRTPLHF.

V usage is TRBV7-8 and J usage is TRBJ1-1; D unresolved. Trimming left V 2 bases short and J 2 bases short, with 9 bases between. This CDR3 is 14 amino acids long. CDR1 and CDR2 from the germline V gene are SGHVS and FQNEAQ. Written as DNA, the CDR3 is TGTGCCAGCAGCTTAATACGTGTTAACACTGAAGCTTTCTTT. Translating it yields CASSLIRVNTEAFF.

The gene calls are TRBV9 and TRBJ1-1, with D perhaps TRBD1 (5 bases). V lost 4 bases and J 10 bases, leaving 11 bases between the germline ends. This CDR3 comprises 11 residues. Germline-derived CDR1 and CDR2 are SGDLS and YYNGEE. CDR3 DNA: TGTGCCAGCAGCTCTCAGAGGGGAGCTTTCTTT. It is translated as CASSSQRGAFF.

CDR3 sequence (DNA): TGTGCCAGCAGTCAGGTTGGGTACAATGAGCAGTTCTTC. It translates to CASSQVGYNEQFF. The chain recombines TRBV25-1 with TRBJ2-1; no clear D. Germline CDR1 MGHDK, CDR2 SYGVNS. V dropped 5 bases and J dropped 4 bases, with 9 bases sitting between them. CDR3 size: 13 residues.

The rearrangement links TRBV12-3 or TRBV12-4 to TRBJ1-5; no firm D call. There are 13 residues in the CDR3. V was pared by 6 bases and J by 1 base, with 7 bases between. Here the CDR3 DNA reads TGTGCCAGCAGGGTTCAGAGCAATCAGCCCCAGCATTTT. Protein sequence: CASRVQSNQPQHF.

The rearrangement uses TRBV13 and TRBJ2-3; the D gene is possibly TRBD2 (6 bases). This CDR3 comprises 15 residues. Per germline, CDR1 PRHDT and CDR2 FYEKMQ (reference sequence). Trimming pared 5 bases from V and 6 bases from J, leaving 18 bases between. CDR3 protein: CASSDRLGLADTQYF. CDR3 DNA sequence: TGTGCCAGCAGCGACCGACTAGGCTTAGCGGATACGCAGTATTTT.

This rearrangement joins TRBV11-2 to TRBJ1-5, with unresolved D. The CDR3 sequence is 13 residues long. Looked up from germline, CDR1 is SGHAT and CDR2 is FQNNGV. V shed 0 bases and J shed 3 bases, with 3 bases lying between them. The CDR3 DNA sequence: TGTGCCAGCAGCTTAGACGTCAATCAGCCCCAGCATTTT. This gives the protein CASSLDVNQPQHF.

V usage is TRBV6-6 and J usage is TRBJ2-7; D remains unclear. V was clipped by 7 bases and J by 2 bases, with 12 bases between them. Germline CDR1 reads MNHNY; CDR2 reads SVGAGI (reference sequence). The length of the CDR3 is 13 residues. The CDR3 protein is CASMRNTAYEQYF. The DNA for the CDR3 is TGTGCCAGCATGAGGAACACAGCCTACGAGCAGTACTTC.

Here the CDR3 reads CASSSLEREDHNEQFF. CDR3 nucleotides: TGTGCCAGCAGTTCCCTAGAGCGGGAGGACCACAATGAGCAGTTCTTC. This rearrangement joins TRBV25-1 to TRBJ2-1; 9 bases agree with TRBD2. The V segment lost 5 bases and the J segment 5 bases; nucleotides outside the gene matches: 10. The germline gives CDR1 MGHDK, CDR2 SYGVNS. This CDR3 comprises 16 residues.

The gene calls are TRBV27 and TRBJ2-1, with 7 bases aligning to TRBD2. In germline, CDR1 is MNHEY, CDR2 SMNVEV (reference sequence). The CDR3 extends over 15 amino acids. The trim removed 2 bases at V and 0 bases at J, leaving 1 base unmatched. The chain's CDR3 is CASSLGGSSYNEQFF. The CDR3 DNA is TGTGCCAGCAGTTTAGGCGGGAGCTCCTACAATGAGCAGTTCTTC.

The chain has TRBV4-1 and TRBJ2-5; D is ambiguous. The CDR3 is 13 amino acids. The V gene's germline CDR1 is MGHRA and CDR2 YSYEKL. V was cut by 1 base and J by 1 base, with 4 bases left in between. CDR3 nucleotide sequence: TGCGCCAGCAGCCAAGGCCCCCAAGAGACCCAGTACTTC. Protein product: CASSQGPQETQYF.

The chain's CDR3 is CASSFGTAVGYEQYF. CDR3 in DNA: TGTGCCAGCAGCTTCGGGACGGCGGTTGGGTACGAGCAGTACTTC. This chain joins TRBV11-2 and TRBJ2-7; D is possibly TRBD1 or TRBD2 (5 bases each). The germline V gene encodes CDR1 SGHAT and CDR2 FQNNGV. Trimming removed 3 bases from V and 4 bases from J, with 16 bases in between. The CDR3 has 15 amino acids.